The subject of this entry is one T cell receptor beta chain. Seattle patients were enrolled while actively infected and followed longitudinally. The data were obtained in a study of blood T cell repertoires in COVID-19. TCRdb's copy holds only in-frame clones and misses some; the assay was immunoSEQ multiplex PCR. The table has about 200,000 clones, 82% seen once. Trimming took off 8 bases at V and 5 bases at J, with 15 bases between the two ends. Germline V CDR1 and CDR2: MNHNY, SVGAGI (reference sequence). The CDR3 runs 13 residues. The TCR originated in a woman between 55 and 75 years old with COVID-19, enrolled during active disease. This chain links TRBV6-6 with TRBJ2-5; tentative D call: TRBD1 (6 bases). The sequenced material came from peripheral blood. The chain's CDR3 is CASLRLQGETQYF. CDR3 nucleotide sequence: TGTGCCAGCCTACGGCTGCAGGGGGAGACCCAGTACTTC.